The rows below give T cell receptor beta chains drawn from one sample of a study of T-cell reconstitution after alpha-beta-depleted transplantation in children. MiXCR, applied by TCRdb to the PCR reads, yields one record per CDR3 protein. The sample yields 800,000 to 1,000,000 distinct CDR3 sequences, around 30% seen once. This specimen was PBMCs, mostly from graft donor cells, taken 360 days after TCRalphabeta/CD19-depleted stem cell transplant. The receptors here all came from a boy in the first two years of life who had a stem cell transplant for SCID, so the T cells may come from the graft donor. The CDR3 runs from the conserved cysteine through the conserved F or W. D genes are given only for firm matches. Clone sizes are given selectively: once, few, many, or a class where the clone is expanded.

d_gene: TRBD2; v_gene: TRBV20-1; j_gene: TRBJ2-3; abundance: .; CDR3nt: TGCAGTGCTTGGACTAGCGGGGGGTATACGCAGTATTTT; CDR3aa: CSAWTSGGYTQYF
d_gene: .; v_gene: TRBV29-1; j_gene: TRBJ2-7; abundance: few; CDR3nt: TGCAGCGTTGAAGTACAGACCACCTACGAGCAGTACTTC; CDR3aa: CSVEVQTTYEQYF
d_gene: .; v_gene: TRBV19; j_gene: TRBJ1-4; abundance: .; CDR3nt: TGTGCCAGTAATGGACAGCCTAATGAAAAACTGTTTTTT; CDR3aa: CASNGQPNEKLFF
d_gene: .; v_gene: TRBV5-1; j_gene: TRBJ1-2; abundance: .; CDR3nt: TGCGCCAGCAGCTTCGACCCGGCAGGGGTGCAGGGGTTTGGCTATGGCTACACCTTC; CDR3aa: CASSFDPAGVQGFGYGYTF
d_gene: .; v_gene: TRBV6-6; j_gene: TRBJ2-1; abundance: few; CDR3nt: TGTGCCAGCAGTTACGCCCAACTTGAGCAGTTCTTC; CDR3aa: CASSYAQLEQFF
d_gene: .; v_gene: TRBV15; j_gene: TRBJ2-3; abundance: few; CDR3nt: TGTGCCACCAGCAGAGTTACAGGCACAGATACGCAGTATTTT; CDR3aa: CATSRVTGTDTQYF
d_gene: .; v_gene: TRBV7-6; j_gene: TRBJ2-1; abundance: .; CDR3nt: TGTGCCAGCAGCTTAGCCGGGCGGGGTAGGGCCTACAATGAGCAGTTCTTC; CDR3aa: CASSLAGRGRAYNEQFF
d_gene: .; v_gene: TRBV29-1; j_gene: TRBJ2-3; abundance: few; CDR3nt: TGCAGCGTTTCAAGGGGGGGAAGAGATACGCAGTATTTT; CDR3aa: CSVSRGGRDTQYF
d_gene: .; v_gene: TRBV6-5; j_gene: TRBJ1-1; abundance: .; CDR3nt: TGTGCCAGCAGTTTCGCCGCTGGATTAATGAACCCTGAAGCTTTCTTT; CDR3aa: CASSFAAGLMNPEAFF
d_gene: .; v_gene: TRBV10-2; j_gene: TRBJ2-1; abundance: few; CDR3nt: TGCGCCAGCAGTGAGTCGACTCCGGATGAGCAGTTCTTC; CDR3aa: CASSESTPDEQFF
d_gene: TRBD2; v_gene: TRBV5-1; j_gene: TRBJ2-1; abundance: .; CDR3nt: TGCGCCAGCAGCCCGACTAGCGGCCCGGGGGGCAATGAGCAGTTCTTC; CDR3aa: CASSPTSGPGGNEQFF
d_gene: .; v_gene: TRBV5-1; j_gene: TRBJ2-3; abundance: .; CDR3nt: TGCGCCAGCAGCTTTGACCCGACCACAGATACGCAGTATTTT; CDR3aa: CASSFDPTTDTQYF
d_gene: .; v_gene: TRBV3-1; j_gene: TRBJ2-6; abundance: .; CDR3nt: TGTGCCAGCAGCCAAGGGGTGGGGACGGGAGGGGCCAACGTCCTGACTTTC; CDR3aa: CASSQGVGTGGANVLTF
d_gene: TRBD1; v_gene: TRBV5-1; j_gene: TRBJ2-1; abundance: many; CDR3nt: TGCGCCAGCAGACAGGGGGTTTACAATGAGCAGTTCTTC; CDR3aa: CASRQGVYNEQFF
d_gene: .; v_gene: TRBV20-1; j_gene: TRBJ2-5; abundance: few; CDR3nt: TGCAGTGCTAAAAGGGGGGCCCAAGAGACCCAGTACTTC; CDR3aa: CSAKRGAQETQYF
d_gene: .; v_gene: TRBV11-2; j_gene: TRBJ2-3; abundance: few; CDR3nt: TGTGCCAGCAGCTTAGATTTGGGGCTCACAGATACGCAGTATTTT; CDR3aa: CASSLDLGLTDTQYF
d_gene: .; v_gene: TRBV29-1; j_gene: TRBJ1-1; abundance: .; CDR3nt: TGCAGCGTTGAAGATCTTCGAGGGGGGGCCCGCCGGAACACTGAAGCTTTCTTT; CDR3aa: CSVEDLRGGARRNTEAFF
d_gene: .; v_gene: TRBV12-3/TRBV12-4; j_gene: TRBJ2-3; abundance: few; CDR3nt: TGTGCCAGCAGTTTGACTACCGCAGATACGCAGTATTTT; CDR3aa: CASSLTTADTQYF
d_gene: TRBD2; v_gene: TRBV27; j_gene: TRBJ2-7; abundance: .; CDR3nt: TGTGCCAGCAGTCCCTCCGGGGGGGAAGAATTTTACGAGCAGTACTTC; CDR3aa: CASSPSGGEEFYEQYF
d_gene: TRBD2; v_gene: TRBV10-3; j_gene: TRBJ2-7; abundance: few; CDR3nt: TGTGCCATCAGTGAGAATCCCCAACTAGCGGGTACAGGCGAGCAGTACTTC; CDR3aa: CAISENPQLAGTGEQYF
d_gene: TRBD1; v_gene: TRBV9; j_gene: TRBJ2-5; abundance: few; CDR3nt: TGTGCCAGCAGCGTATGGCAGGGGGACCAAGAGACCCAGTACTTC; CDR3aa: CASSVWQGDQETQYF
d_gene: .; v_gene: TRBV20-1; j_gene: TRBJ1-4; abundance: .; CDR3nt: TGCAGTGCTAGGGGACCCTTAATCAGTGAAAAACTGTTTTTT; CDR3aa: CSARGPLISEKLFF
d_gene: TRBD2; v_gene: TRBV15; j_gene: TRBJ2-1; abundance: .; CDR3nt: TGTGCCACCAGCAGAGAATCGGGGACTAGCGGGGGTCGATGGAGTGAGCAGTTCTTC; CDR3aa: CATSRESGTSGGRWSEQFF
d_gene: TRBD1; v_gene: TRBV12-5; j_gene: TRBJ1-1; abundance: .; CDR3nt: TGTGCTAGTGGTTCGGGACAGGGGGCGAGCACTGAAGCTTTCTTT; CDR3aa: CASGSGQGASTEAFF
d_gene: .; v_gene: TRBV6-5; j_gene: TRBJ2-2; abundance: .; CDR3nt: TGTGCCAGCAGTTACGATTCGGTCAGAGCCACCGGGGAGCTGTTTTTT; CDR3aa: CASSYDSVRATGELFF
d_gene: .; v_gene: TRBV29-1; j_gene: TRBJ2-3; abundance: few; CDR3nt: TGCAGCGTCTTATCAGGGCCTCTAGCGCCAGATACGCAGTATTTT; CDR3aa: CSVLSGPLAPDTQYF
d_gene: .; v_gene: TRBV30; j_gene: TRBJ2-3; abundance: .; CDR3nt: TGTGCCTCAAATTACTTCACAGATACGCAGTATTTT; CDR3aa: CASNYFTDTQYF
d_gene: TRBD1; v_gene: TRBV7-9; j_gene: TRBJ2-7; abundance: .; CDR3nt: TGTGCCAGCAGCTTCGGGGACAGGGCCCACGAGCAGTACTTC; CDR3aa: CASSFGDRAHEQYF
d_gene: .; v_gene: TRBV6-2/TRBV6-3; j_gene: TRBJ2-7; abundance: .; CDR3nt: TGTGCCAGCCAGGGGAGTGTCTACGAGCAGTACTTC; CDR3aa: CASQGSVYEQYF
d_gene: TRBD2; v_gene: TRBV24-1; j_gene: TRBJ2-1; abundance: .; CDR3nt: TGTGCCACCAGTGACCCATCCGGGACTAGCGGAACTTACAATGAGCAGTTCTTC; CDR3aa: CATSDPSGTSGTYNEQFF
d_gene: .; v_gene: TRBV5-1; j_gene: TRBJ1-4; abundance: .; CDR3nt: TGCGCCAGCAGCTTGGACGGGGTGGCGGCGGAAAAACTGTTTTTT; CDR3aa: CASSLDGVAAEKLFF
d_gene: TRBD2; v_gene: TRBV20-1; j_gene: TRBJ2-2; abundance: few; CDR3nt: TGCAGTGCTAGAGCGGGGGGGCTTCCCGGGGAGCTGTTTTTT; CDR3aa: CSARAGGLPGELFF
d_gene: TRBD2; v_gene: TRBV29-1; j_gene: TRBJ2-1; abundance: .; CDR3nt: TGCAGCGTCCTACTAGCGGGGGGTCCCAATGAGCAGTTCTTC; CDR3aa: CSVLLAGGPNEQFF
d_gene: TRBD2; v_gene: TRBV11-2; j_gene: TRBJ2-5; abundance: few; CDR3nt: TGTGCCAGCAGGGGACTCCTAGGCACTAGCGGGGGGCAAGAGACCCAGTACTTC; CDR3aa: CASRGLLGTSGGQETQYF
d_gene: TRBD1; v_gene: TRBV25-1; j_gene: TRBJ2-2; abundance: .; CDR3nt: TGTGCCAGCAGTGAATATCGACAGGGGGCGCGAATAACCGGGGAGCTGTTTTTT; CDR3aa: CASSEYRQGARITGELFF
d_gene: TRBD2; v_gene: TRBV5-1; j_gene: TRBJ2-3; abundance: .; CDR3nt: TGCGCCAGCAGCCTTGCGCGGGGGGGCCTCTACACAGATACGCAGTATTTT; CDR3aa: CASSLARGGLYTDTQYF
d_gene: TRBD1; v_gene: TRBV7-2; j_gene: TRBJ2-7; abundance: .; CDR3nt: TGTGCCAGCAGCTGGACAGGGGAAGCGCTCTCCTACGAGCAGTACTTC; CDR3aa: CASSWTGEALSYEQYF
d_gene: .; v_gene: TRBV5-1; j_gene: TRBJ2-7; abundance: few; CDR3nt: TGCGCCAGCAGCTTGGTTACCCTCTCCTACGAGCAGTACTTC; CDR3aa: CASSLVTLSYEQYF
d_gene: .; v_gene: TRBV20-1; j_gene: TRBJ1-6; abundance: .; CDR3nt: TGCAGTGCTGAGGGTTTCAGCTCACCCCTCCACTTT; CDR3aa: CSAEGFSSPLHF
d_gene: .; v_gene: TRBV28; j_gene: TRBJ2-6; abundance: few; CDR3nt: TGTGCCAGCAGTTTCCCGCCAGGGCCCCGCTCTGGGGCCAACGTCCTGACTTTC; CDR3aa: CASSFPPGPRSGANVLTF
d_gene: .; v_gene: TRBV9; j_gene: TRBJ2-3; abundance: few; CDR3nt: TGTGCCAGCAGCGCCTACCCCTTTGGTGTTCTTCCAGATACGCAGTATTTT; CDR3aa: CASSAYPFGVLPDTQYF
d_gene: .; v_gene: TRBV4-1; j_gene: TRBJ2-1; abundance: .; CDR3nt: TGCGCCAGCAGCCAAGATGGGGGCGGGGGACCCTACAATGAGCAGTTCTTC; CDR3aa: CASSQDGGGGPYNEQFF
d_gene: TRBD1; v_gene: TRBV7-6; j_gene: TRBJ1-5; abundance: .; CDR3nt: TGTGCCAGCAGCCCGTCGACAGGGGTCAATCAGCCCCAGCATTTT; CDR3aa: CASSPSTGVNQPQHF
d_gene: .; v_gene: TRBV20-1; j_gene: TRBJ1-1; abundance: .; CDR3nt: TGCAGGCAGGGCAGGGACACTGAAGCTTTCTTT; CDR3aa: CRQGRDTEAFF
d_gene: .; v_gene: TRBV20-1; j_gene: TRBJ2-7; abundance: .; CDR3nt: TGCAGTGCCAGGGACGGTGGACGGGTGTACGAGCAGTACTTC; CDR3aa: CSARDGGRVYEQYF
d_gene: TRBD1; v_gene: TRBV12-3/TRBV12-4; j_gene: TRBJ1-6; abundance: few; CDR3nt: TGTGCCAGCAGCCCACCCGGGACAGGGTCCCATAATTCACCCCTCCACTTT; CDR3aa: CASSPPGTGSHNSPLHF
d_gene: TRBD2; v_gene: TRBV19; j_gene: TRBJ2-7; abundance: .; CDR3nt: TGTGCCAGTAGTCCCCGAGCGGGGGGCCCCCTCTACGAGCAGTACTTC; CDR3aa: CASSPRAGGPLYEQYF
d_gene: .; v_gene: TRBV20-1; j_gene: TRBJ2-1; abundance: .; CDR3nt: TGCAGTGCTAGCCCCAGCTGGAATGAGCAGTTCTTC; CDR3aa: CSASPSWNEQFF
d_gene: .; v_gene: TRBV2; j_gene: TRBJ1-4; abundance: .; CDR3nt: TGTGCCAGCAACGGGGAAGGAACTAATGAAAAACTGTTTTTT; CDR3aa: CASNGEGTNEKLFF
d_gene: TRBD1; v_gene: TRBV6-1; j_gene: TRBJ2-7; abundance: .; CDR3nt: TGTGCCAGCAGGAACGACAGGGTTGGGTCCTACGAGCAGTACTTC; CDR3aa: CASRNDRVGSYEQYF
d_gene: .; v_gene: TRBV6-5; j_gene: TRBJ2-3; abundance: few; CDR3nt: TGTGCCAGCAGTTCAGGGGAACTTTCTAGCACAGATACGCAGTATTTT; CDR3aa: CASSSGELSSTDTQYF
d_gene: .; v_gene: TRBV13; j_gene: TRBJ2-1; abundance: .; CDR3nt: TGTGCCAGCAGCTTCGCTGAATACAATGAGCAGTTCTTC; CDR3aa: CASSFAEYNEQFF
d_gene: .; v_gene: TRBV29-1; j_gene: TRBJ2-7; abundance: .; CDR3nt: TGCAGCGTTGAAGGCTGGGCGGGCTACGAGCAGTACTTC; CDR3aa: CSVEGWAGYEQYF